This entry is about one T cell receptor (beta chain). Its antigen remains unknown. Germline V CDR1 and CDR2: SGHRS, YFSETQ. V shed 0 bases, J shed 7 bases, and the junction held 11 bases outside the gene matches. The CDR3 sequence is 17 residues long. This specimen belongs to a study of beta chain features in type 1 diabetes. The study's findings and limits: Type 1 diabetes patients had moderately but significantly shorter TCRB CDR3s in all four CD4+ subsets.

Reverse transcription of all isolated RNA meant that expressed TCRB transcripts were sequenced. Generated by immunoSEQ multiplex PCR, the TCRdb table keeps only in-frame clones and is missing some. The sample has under 350,000 clones, roughly a quarter seen once. Sequenced sample: naive CD4+ T cells from blood. This TCR derives from a woman between 25 and 40 years old with type 1 diabetes. The gene calls are TRBV5-1 and TRBJ2-1; 9 bases fit TRBD2. CDR3 DNA: TGCGCCAGCAGCTTGGTCCCCTTAGCGGGAGCACAAAATGAGCAGTTCTTC. It specifies CASSLVPLAGAQNEQFF.